This section outlines one T cell receptor (beta chain) sequence together with its context. The entry originates in a study of blood T cell repertoires in COVID-19. Overall study context: Sites in the United States, Italy and Spain provided acute and convalescent COVID-19 samples. T cells, B-cell-depleted T cells, or PBMCs provided the cDNA or gDNA that served as material.

As handled by the study authors: Researchers report that nucleated cell counts were estimated from reference gene primer amplification. The table came from immunoSEQ multiplex PCR; TCRdb's copy has only in-frame clones and leaves some out. Clonal size and the V and J genes are those of that table, whereas D and trimming came from the DNA. The data show around 360,000 clones, about 87% seen once. Patients in Seattle were enrolled during active infection, then followed longitudinally. The sequenced material came from peripheral blood. This receptor was obtained from a woman aged 25 to 45 with COVID-19, enrolled during active disease.

CDR3 in DNA: TGTGCCAGCAGCCCGGGACAGGGAACTGGGGCCAACGTCCTGACTTTC. Protein product: CASSPGQGTGANVLTF. V gene TRBV7-3 combines with J gene TRBJ2-6; 9 bases map to TRBD1. Per the germline V gene, CDR1 is SGHTA and CDR2 is FQGTGA. The trim removed 5 bases at V and 2 bases at J, leaving 4 bases unmatched. The CDR3 extends over 16 amino acids.